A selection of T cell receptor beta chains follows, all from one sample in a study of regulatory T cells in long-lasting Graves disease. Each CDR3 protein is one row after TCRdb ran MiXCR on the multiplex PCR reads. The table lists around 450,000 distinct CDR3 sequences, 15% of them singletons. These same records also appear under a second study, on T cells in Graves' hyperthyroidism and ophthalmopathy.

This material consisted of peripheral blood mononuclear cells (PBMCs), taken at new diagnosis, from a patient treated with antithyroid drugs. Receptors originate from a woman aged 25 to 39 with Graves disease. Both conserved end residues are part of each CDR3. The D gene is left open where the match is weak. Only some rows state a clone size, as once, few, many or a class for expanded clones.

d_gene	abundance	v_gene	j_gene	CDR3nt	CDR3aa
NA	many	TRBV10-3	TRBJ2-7	TGTGCCATCAGTGAGTCGACATCCTGGGACGAGCAGTACTTC	CAISESTSWDEQYF
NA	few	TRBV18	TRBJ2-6	TGTGCCAGCTCACCTTTGGGTAAAGCTGGGGCCAACGTCCTGACTTTC	CASSPLGKAGANVLTF
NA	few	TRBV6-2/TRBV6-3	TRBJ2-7	TGTGCCAGCAGTGAAGCTCGCACCTATACCTACGAGCAGTACTTC	CASSEARTYTYEQYF
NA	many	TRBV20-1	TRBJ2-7	TGCAGTGCTAGCGGGAGTCTCATTGCCGGGTCTCGCGAGCAGTACTTC	CSASGSLIAGSREQYF
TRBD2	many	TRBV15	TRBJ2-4	TGTGCCACCAGCAACAAGCGGAGCCGGTCGGGGGGCATTCAGTACTTC	CATSNKRSRSGGIQYF
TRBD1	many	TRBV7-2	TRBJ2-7	TGTGCCAGCAGCCCCGGACAGGGCCCCTACGAGCAGTACTTC	CASSPGQGPYEQYF
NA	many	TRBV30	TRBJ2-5	TGTGCCTGGAGTGTCGGCAGGCGGCAAGAGACCCAGTACTTC	CAWSVGRRQETQYF
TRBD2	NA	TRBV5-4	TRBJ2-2	TGTGCCAGCAGAAAGACTAGCGGGAGTTCGCGCGGGGAGCTGTTTTTT	CASRKTSGSSRGELFF
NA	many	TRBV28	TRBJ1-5	TGTGCCAGCAGTTTAAGAGGCGGGGGCAATCAGCCCCAGCATTTT	CASSLRGGGNQPQHF
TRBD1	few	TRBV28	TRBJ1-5	TGTGCCAGCAGTTTTGCGCGGGACAGTAGCAATCAGCCCCAGCATTTT	CASSFARDSSNQPQHF
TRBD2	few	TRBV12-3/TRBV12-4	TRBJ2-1	TGTGCCAGCAGTTTAATGGGGGGGTTAAGGGGTGAGCAGTTCTTC	CASSLMGGLRGEQFF
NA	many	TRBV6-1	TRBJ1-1	TGTGCCAGCAGTGAACCTGACAGGTTCTTT	CASSEPDRFF
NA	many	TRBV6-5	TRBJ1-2	TGTGCCAGCAGTTACTCGCGCAACTATGGCTACACCTTC	CASSYSRNYGYTF
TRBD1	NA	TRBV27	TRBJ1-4	TGTGCCAGCAGGGGGACAGGGTTTTTATCTAATGAAAAACTGTTTTTT	CASRGTGFLSNEKLFF
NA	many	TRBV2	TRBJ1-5	TGTGCCAGCAGTGAAGCGCTTAGGGGATATGACAATCAGCCCCAGCATTTT	CASSEALRGYDNQPQHF
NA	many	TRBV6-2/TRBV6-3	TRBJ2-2	TGTGCCAGCAGGAGGGGTGGGGGCGCGAACACCGGGGAGCTGTTTTTT	CASRRGGGANTGELFF